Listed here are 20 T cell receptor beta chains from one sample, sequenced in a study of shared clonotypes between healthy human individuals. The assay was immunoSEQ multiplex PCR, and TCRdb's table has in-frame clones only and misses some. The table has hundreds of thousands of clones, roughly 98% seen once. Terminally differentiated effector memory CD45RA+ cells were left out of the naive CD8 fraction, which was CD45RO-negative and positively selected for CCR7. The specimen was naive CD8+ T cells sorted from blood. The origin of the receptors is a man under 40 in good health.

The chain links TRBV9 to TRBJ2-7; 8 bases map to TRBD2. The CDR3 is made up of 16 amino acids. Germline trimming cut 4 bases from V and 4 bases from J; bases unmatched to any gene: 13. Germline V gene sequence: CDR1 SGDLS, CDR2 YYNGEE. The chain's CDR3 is CASSSPEGTRSYEQYF. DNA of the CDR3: TGTGCCAGCAGCTCCCCCGAAGGGACTAGATCTTACGAGCAGTACTTC. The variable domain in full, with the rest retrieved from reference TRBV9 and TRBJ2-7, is DSGVTQTPKHLITATGQRVTLRCSPRSGDLSVYWYQQSLDQGLQFLIQYYNGEERAKGNILERFSAQQFPDLHSELNLSSLELGDSALYFCASSSPEGTRSYEQYFGPGTRLTVT.

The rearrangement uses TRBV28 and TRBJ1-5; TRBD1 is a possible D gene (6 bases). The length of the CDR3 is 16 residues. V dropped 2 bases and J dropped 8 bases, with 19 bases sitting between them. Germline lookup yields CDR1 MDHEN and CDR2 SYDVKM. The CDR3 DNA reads TGTGCCAGCAGTTTAGGTTACGGACAGTCTATTAAGCCCCAGCATTTT. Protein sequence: CASSLGYGQSIKPQHF.

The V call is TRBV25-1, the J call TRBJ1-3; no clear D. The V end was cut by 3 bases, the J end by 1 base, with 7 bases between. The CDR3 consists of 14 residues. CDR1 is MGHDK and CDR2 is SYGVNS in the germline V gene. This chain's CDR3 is CASSESLSGNTIYF. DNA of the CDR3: TGTGCCAGCAGTGAGTCACTTTCTGGAAACACCATATATTTT.

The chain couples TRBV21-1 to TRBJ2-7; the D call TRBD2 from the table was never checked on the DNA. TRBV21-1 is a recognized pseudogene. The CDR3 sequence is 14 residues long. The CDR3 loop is CASSLAGEAYEQYF. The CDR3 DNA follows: TGTGCCAGCAGTCTAGCGGGAGAAGCCTACGAGCAGTACTTC.

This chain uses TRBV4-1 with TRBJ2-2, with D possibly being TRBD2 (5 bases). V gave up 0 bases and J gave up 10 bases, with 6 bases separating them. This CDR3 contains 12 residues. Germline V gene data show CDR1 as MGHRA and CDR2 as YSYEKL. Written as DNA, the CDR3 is TGCGCCAGCAGCCAAGAAGGACTGGAGCTGTTTTTT. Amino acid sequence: CASSQEGLELFF.

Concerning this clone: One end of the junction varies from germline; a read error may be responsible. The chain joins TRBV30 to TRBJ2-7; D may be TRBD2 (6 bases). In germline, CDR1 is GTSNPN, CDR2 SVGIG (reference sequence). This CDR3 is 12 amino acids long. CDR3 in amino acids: CSMEGKAYEQYF. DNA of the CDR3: TGCTCAATGGAGGGAAAGGCCTACGAGCAGTACTTC.

The DNA for the CDR3 is TGCAGCGTTGAGGATCGGAACACTGAAGCTTTCTTT. It yields the protein CSVEDRNTEAFF. The chain joins TRBV29-1 to TRBJ1-1; D is uncertain. The germline V gene has CDR1 SQVTM and CDR2 ANQGSEA. CDR3 length: 12 amino acids. With 3 bases removed from V and 1 base from J, the gap between germline ends came to 6 bases.

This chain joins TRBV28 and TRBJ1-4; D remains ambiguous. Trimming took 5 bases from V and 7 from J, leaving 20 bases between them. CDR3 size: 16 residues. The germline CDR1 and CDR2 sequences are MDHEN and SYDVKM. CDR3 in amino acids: CASSNSQPTFAEKLFF. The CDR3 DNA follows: TGTGCCAGCAGTAATTCCCAGCCTACCTTTGCTGAAAAACTGTTTTTT.

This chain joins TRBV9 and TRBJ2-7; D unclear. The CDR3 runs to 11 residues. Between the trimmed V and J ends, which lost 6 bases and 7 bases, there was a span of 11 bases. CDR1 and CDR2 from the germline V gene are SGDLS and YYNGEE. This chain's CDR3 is CASIIRVEQYF. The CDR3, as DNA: TGTGCCAGCATCATTCGCGTTGAGCAGTACTTC.

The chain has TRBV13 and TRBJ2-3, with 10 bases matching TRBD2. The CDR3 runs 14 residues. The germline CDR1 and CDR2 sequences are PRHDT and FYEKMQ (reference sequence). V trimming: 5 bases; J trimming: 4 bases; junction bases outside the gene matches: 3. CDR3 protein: CASSPSGRADTQYF. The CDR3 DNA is TGTGCCAGCAGCCCGAGCGGGAGGGCAGATACGCAGTATTTT.

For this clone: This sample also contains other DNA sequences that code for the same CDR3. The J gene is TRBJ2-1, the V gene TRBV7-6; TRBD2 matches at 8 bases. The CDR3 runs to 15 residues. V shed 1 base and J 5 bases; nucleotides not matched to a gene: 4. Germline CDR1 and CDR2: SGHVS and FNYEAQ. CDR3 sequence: CASSLVAGGNNEQFF. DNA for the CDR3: TGTGCCAGCAGCTTAGTTGCGGGAGGCAACAATGAGCAGTTCTTC.

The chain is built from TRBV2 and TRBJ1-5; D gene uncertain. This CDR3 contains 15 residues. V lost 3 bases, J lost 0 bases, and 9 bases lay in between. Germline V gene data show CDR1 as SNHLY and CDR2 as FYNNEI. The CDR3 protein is CASSETSYSNQPQHF. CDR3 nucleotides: TGTGCCAGCAGTGAGACAAGTTATAGCAATCAGCCCCAGCATTTT.

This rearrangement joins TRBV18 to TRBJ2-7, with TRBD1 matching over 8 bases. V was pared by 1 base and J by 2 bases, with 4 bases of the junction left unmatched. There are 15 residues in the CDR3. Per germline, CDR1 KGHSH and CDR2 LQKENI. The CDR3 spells CASSPRQGTAYEQYF. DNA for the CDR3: TGTGCCAGCTCACCACGACAGGGGACAGCCTACGAGCAGTACTTC.

CDR3 sequence reads: CSVELVGTETYEQYF. CDR3 DNA sequence: TGCAGCGTTGAACTTGTCGGGACAGAGACTTACGAGCAGTACTTC. This rearrangement joins TRBV29-1 to TRBJ2-7; 7 nucleotides match TRBD1. V dropped 2 bases and J dropped 4; count of bases not matched to a gene: 11. Germline V CDR1 and CDR2: SQVTM, ANQGSEA. The length of the CDR3 is 15 residues.

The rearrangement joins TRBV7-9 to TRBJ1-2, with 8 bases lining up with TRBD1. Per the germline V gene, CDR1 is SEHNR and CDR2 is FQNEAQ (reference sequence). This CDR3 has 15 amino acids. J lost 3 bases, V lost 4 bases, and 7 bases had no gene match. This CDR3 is CASSSRTGRDYGYTF. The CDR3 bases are TGTGCCAGCAGCTCCCGGACAGGGCGAGACTATGGCTACACCTTC.

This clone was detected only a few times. The CDR3 protein is CASSSDILYEQYF. The CDR3, as DNA: TGTGCCAGCAGCTCGGACATTCTGTACGAGCAGTACTTC. V usage is TRBV11-2 and J usage is TRBJ2-7; D might be TRBD1 (5 bases). Germline CDR1 is SGHAT and CDR2 is FQNNGV. Trimming took 4 bases from V and 4 from J, leaving 11 bases between them. This CDR3 has 13 amino acids.

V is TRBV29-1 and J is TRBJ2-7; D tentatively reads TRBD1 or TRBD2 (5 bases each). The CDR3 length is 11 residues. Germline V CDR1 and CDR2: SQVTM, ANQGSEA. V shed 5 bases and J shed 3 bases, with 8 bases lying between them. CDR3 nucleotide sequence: TGCAGCGTTAGGGACGTCTACGAGCAGTACTTC. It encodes CSVRDVYEQYF.

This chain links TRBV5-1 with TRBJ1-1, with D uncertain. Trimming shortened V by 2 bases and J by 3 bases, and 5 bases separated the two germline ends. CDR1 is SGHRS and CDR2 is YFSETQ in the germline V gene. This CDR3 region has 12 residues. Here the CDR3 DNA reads TGCGCCAGCAGCTTTAGGTACACTGAAGCTTTCTTT. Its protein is CASSFRYTEAFF.

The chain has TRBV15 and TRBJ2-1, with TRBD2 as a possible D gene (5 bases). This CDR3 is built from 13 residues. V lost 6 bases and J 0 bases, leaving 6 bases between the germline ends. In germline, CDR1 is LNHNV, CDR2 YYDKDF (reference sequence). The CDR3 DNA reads TGTGCCACCAGGGGGAGCTCCTACAATGAGCAGTTCTTC. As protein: CATRGSSYNEQFF.

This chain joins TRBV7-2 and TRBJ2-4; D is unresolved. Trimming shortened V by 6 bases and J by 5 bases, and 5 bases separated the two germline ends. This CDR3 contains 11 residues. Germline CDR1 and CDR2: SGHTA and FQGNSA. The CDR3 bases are TGTGCCAGCAGGTTCCAAAACATTCAGTACTTC. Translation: CASRFQNIQYF.